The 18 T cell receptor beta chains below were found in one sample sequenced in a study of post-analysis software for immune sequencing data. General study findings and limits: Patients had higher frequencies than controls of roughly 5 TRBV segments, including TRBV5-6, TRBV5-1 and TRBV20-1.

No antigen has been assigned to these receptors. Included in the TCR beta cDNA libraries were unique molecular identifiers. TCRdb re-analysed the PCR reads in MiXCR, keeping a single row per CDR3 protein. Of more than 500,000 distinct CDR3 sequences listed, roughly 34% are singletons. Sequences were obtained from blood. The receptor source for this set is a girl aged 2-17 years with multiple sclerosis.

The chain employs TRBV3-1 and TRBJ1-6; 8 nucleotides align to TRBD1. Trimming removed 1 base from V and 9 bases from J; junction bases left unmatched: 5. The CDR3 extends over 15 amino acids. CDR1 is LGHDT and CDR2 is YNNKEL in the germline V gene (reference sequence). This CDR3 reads CASSQAHRGASPLHF. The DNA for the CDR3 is TGTGCCAGCAGCCAAGCCCACAGGGGGGCTTCACCCCTCCACTTT.

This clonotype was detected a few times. Here the CDR3 DNA reads TGTGCCAGCACTCGGGACCGCATCTTAAATTCACCCCTCCACTTT. Encoded protein: CASTRDRILNSPLHF. The chain carries TRBV2 and TRBJ1-6; a possible D gene is TRBD1 (5 bases). CDR1 and CDR2 from the germline V gene are SNHLY and FYNNEI. The length of the CDR3 is 15 residues. Trimming took 7 bases from V and 7 from J, leaving 17 bases between them.

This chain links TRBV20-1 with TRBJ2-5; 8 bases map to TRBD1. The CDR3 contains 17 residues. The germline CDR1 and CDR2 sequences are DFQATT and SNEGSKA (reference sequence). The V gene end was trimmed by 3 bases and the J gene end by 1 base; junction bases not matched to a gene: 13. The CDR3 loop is CSASYSGTGGSQETQYF. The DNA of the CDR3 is TGCAGTGCTAGCTATTCCGGGACAGGAGGGTCCCAAGAGACCCAGTACTTC.

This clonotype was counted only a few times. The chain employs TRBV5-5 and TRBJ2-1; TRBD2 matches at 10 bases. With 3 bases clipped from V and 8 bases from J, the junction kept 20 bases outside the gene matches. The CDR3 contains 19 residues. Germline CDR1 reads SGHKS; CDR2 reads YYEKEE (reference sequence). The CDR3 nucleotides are TGTGCCAGCAGCTGGACCACTTATAGCGGGGGGAGACCAGGGGATGAGCAGTTCTTC. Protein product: CASSWTTYSGGRPGDEQFF.

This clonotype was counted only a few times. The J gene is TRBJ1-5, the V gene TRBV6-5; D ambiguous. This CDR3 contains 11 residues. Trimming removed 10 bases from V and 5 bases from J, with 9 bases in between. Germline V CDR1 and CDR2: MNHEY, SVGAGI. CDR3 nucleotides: TGTGCCATAGGGAGGGATCAGCCCCAGCATTTT. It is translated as CAIGRDQPQHF.

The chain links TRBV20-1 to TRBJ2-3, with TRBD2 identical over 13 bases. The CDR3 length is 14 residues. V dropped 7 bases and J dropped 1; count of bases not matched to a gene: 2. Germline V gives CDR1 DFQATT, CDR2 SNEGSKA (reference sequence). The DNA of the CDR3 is TGCAGTGAAGGGACTAGCGGGGGCACAGATACGCAGTATTTT. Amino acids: CSEGTSGGTDTQYF.

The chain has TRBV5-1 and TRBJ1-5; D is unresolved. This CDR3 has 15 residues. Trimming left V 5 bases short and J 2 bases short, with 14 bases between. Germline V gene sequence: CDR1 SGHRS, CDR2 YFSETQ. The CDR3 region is CASSSGIEGNQPQHF. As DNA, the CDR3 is TGCGCCAGCAGTTCCGGGATAGAGGGCAATCAGCCCCAGCATTTT.

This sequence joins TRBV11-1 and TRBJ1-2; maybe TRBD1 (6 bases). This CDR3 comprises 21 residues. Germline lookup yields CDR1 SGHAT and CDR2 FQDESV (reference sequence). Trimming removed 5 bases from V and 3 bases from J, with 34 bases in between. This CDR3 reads CASSPPPLPGGRNTLDYGYTF. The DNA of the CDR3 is TGTGCCAGCAGCCCCCCACCCCTCCCGGGGGGGCGAAATACTCTAGACTATGGCTACACCTTC.

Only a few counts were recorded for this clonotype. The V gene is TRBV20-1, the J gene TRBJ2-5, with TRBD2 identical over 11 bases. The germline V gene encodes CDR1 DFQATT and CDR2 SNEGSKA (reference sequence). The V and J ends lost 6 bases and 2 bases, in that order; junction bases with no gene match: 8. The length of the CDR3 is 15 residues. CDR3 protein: CSARLAGLGQETQYF. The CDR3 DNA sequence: TGCAGTGCGAGACTAGCGGGGCTTGGTCAAGAGACCCAGTACTTC.

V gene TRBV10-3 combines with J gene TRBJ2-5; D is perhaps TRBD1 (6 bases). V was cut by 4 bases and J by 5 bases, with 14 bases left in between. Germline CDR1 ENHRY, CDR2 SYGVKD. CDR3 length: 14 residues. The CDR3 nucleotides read TGTGCCATCAGTGGTGAGGCAGGGGAGGAGACCCAGTACTTC. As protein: CAISGEAGEETQYF.

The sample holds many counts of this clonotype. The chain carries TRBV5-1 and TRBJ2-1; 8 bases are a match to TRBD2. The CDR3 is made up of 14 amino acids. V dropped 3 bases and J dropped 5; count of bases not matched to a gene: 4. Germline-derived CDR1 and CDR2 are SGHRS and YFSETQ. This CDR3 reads CASSSGTSNNEQFF. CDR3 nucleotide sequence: TGCGCCAGCAGCTCCGGGACTAGTAACAATGAGCAGTTCTTC.

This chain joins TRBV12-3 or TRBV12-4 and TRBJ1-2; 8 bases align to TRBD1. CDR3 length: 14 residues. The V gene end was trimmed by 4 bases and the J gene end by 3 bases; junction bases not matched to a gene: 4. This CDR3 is CASSSKDRDYGYTF. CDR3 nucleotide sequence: TGTGCCAGCAGTTCTAAGGACAGGGACTATGGCTACACCTTC.

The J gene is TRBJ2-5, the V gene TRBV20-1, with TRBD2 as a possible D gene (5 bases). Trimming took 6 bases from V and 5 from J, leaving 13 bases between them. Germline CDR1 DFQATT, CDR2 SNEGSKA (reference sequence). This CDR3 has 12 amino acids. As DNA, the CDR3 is TGCAGTGCCTCGCCGGGGATGGAGACCCAGTACTTC. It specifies CSASPGMETQYF.

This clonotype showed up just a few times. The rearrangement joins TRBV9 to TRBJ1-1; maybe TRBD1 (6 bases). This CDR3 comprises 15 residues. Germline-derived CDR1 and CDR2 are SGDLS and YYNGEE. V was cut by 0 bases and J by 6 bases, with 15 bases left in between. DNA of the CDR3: TGTGCCAGCAGCGTAGCGACAGGCCTTTCGGCTGAAGCTTTCTTT. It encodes CASSVATGLSAEAFF. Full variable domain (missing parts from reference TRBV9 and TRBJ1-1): DSGVTQTPKHLITATGQRVTLRCSPRSGDLSVYWYQQSLDQGLQFLIQYYNGEERAKGNILERFSAQQFPDLHSELNLSSLELGDSALYFCASSVATGLSAEAFFGQGTRLTVV.

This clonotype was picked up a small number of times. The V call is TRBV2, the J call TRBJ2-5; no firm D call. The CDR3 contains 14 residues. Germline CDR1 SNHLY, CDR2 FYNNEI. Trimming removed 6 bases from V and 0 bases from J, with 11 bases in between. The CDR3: CASRATENQETQYF. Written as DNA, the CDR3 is TGTGCCAGCAGAGCTACAGAGAACCAAGAGACCCAGTACTTC.

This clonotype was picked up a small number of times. CDR3 bases: TGTGCCAGCAGTTCCCCGGGACTTGTCTCCTACGAGCAGTACTTC. Translating gives CASSSPGLVSYEQYF. The gene calls are TRBV6-6 and TRBJ2-7; D perhaps matches TRBD2 (6 bases). The CDR3 length is 15 residues. Trimming shortened V by 4 bases and J by 0 bases, and 13 bases separated the two germline ends. Germline V gives CDR1 MNHNY, CDR2 SVGAGI (reference sequence).

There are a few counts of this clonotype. CDR3 in amino acids: CSVRHSSYEQYF. As DNA, the CDR3 is TGCAGCGTGCGGCACAGCTCCTACGAGCAGTACTTC. The rearrangement joins TRBV29-1 to TRBJ2-7, with D unclear. Germline V gene data show CDR1 as SQVTM and CDR2 as ANQGSEA. This CDR3 comprises 12 residues. V lost 6 bases to trimming and J lost 0 bases, with 9 bases between them.

The CDR3 DNA reads TGCGCCAGCAGCGGCGGAGGGGGCGAGCAGTACTTC. Protein product: CASSGGGGEQYF. The chain carries TRBV5-1 and TRBJ2-4; either TRBD1 or TRBD2 may supply D (6 bases each). The J call could be wrong; TRBJ2-7 is a better fit for the DNA end. The CDR3 consists of 12 residues. Germline CDR1 reads SGHRS; CDR2 reads YFSETQ.